The 22 T cell receptor beta chains below were found in one sample sequenced in a study of post-analysis software for immune sequencing data. Findings of the study overall: Higher frequency in patients than in controls was seen for about five TRBV segments, with TRBV5-6, TRBV5-1 and TRBV20-1 among them.

The antigens these receptors bind are not known. Sequencing libraries made from TCR beta cDNA carried unique molecular identifiers. TCRdb used MiXCR to reprocess the PCR reads, holding one entry per CDR3 protein. The sample lists about 770,000 distinct CDR3 sequences; 35% to 55% were seen once. The sample was blood. These receptors originate from a girl between 10 and 17 years old with multiple sclerosis.

This clonotype has more than one count but fewer than ten. The gene calls are TRBV7-9 and TRBJ2-1; maybe TRBD1 (6 bases). The end of the DNA is better explained by TRBJ2-7, so the J call may be wrong. CDR3 length: 13 amino acids. Per the germline V gene, CDR1 is SEHNR and CDR2 is FQNEAQ (reference sequence). CDR3 residues: CASSQPTGDEQYF. CDR3 sequence (DNA): TGTGCCAGCAGCCAACCGACAGGCGATGAGCAGTACTTC.

The V call is TRBV7-9, the J call TRBJ1-4; no definite D call. The CDR3 covers 14 residues. V lost 7 bases and J lost 8, with 17 bases in between. Germline values: CDR1 SEHNR, CDR2 FQNEAQ (reference sequence). CDR3 sequence: CASTIPGPGEKLFF. The CDR3 region has the DNA TGTGCCAGCACAATCCCAGGCCCTGGCGAAAAACTGTTTTTT.

The V gene is TRBV4-2, the J gene TRBJ1-4; D call uncertain. This CDR3 is built from 15 residues. Trimming stripped 4 bases from V and 7 bases from J, with 16 bases between. Germline loops: CDR1 LGHNA, CDR2 YNFKEQ. The CDR3 here is CASSPEEASLEKLFF. The CDR3 DNA sequence: TGTGCCAGCAGCCCTGAGGAGGCCTCCCTTGAAAAACTGTTTTTT.

The chain uses TRBV7-3 and TRBJ2-3; D uncertain. CDR3 length: 14 residues. Germline assignment: CDR1 SGHTA and CDR2 FQGTGA. V lost 2 bases, J lost 4 bases, and 10 bases lay in between. The CDR3 DNA is TGTGCCAGCAGCTTATCTTCCCCCCCAGATACGCAGTATTTT. Translating it yields CASSLSSPPDTQYF.

The chain recombines TRBV7-9 with TRBJ1-1; D gene unclear. Between the trimmed V and J ends, which lost 2 bases and 4 bases, there was a span of 8 bases. The CDR3 spans 13 residues. Germline loops: CDR1 SEHNR, CDR2 FQNEAQ (reference sequence). The CDR3 sequence is CASSLSDLTEAFF. The CDR3 DNA follows: TGTGCCAGCAGCTTATCAGACCTCACTGAAGCTTTCTTT.

On this clonotype itself: One end of the junction varies from germline; a read error may be responsible. The chain carries TRBV20-1 and TRBJ1-1; D is unclear. In germline, CDR1 is DFQATT, CDR2 SNEGSKA (reference sequence). This CDR3 contains 12 residues. For the CDR3, the DNA is TGCAGTACTAGATGGAGCCTAACTGAAGCTTTCTTT. It codes for CSTRWSLTEAFF.

V gene TRBV15 combines with J gene TRBJ2-7; tentative D call: TRBD1 (5 bases). Trimming left V 0 bases short and J 6 bases short, with 18 bases between. The CDR3 contains 16 residues. Germline-derived CDR1 and CDR2 are LNHNV and YYDKDF (reference sequence). DNA for the CDR3: TGTGCCACCAGCAGAGATATGACAGACCATGGTGGCGAGCAGTACTTC. Amino acids: CATSRDMTDHGGEQYF.

The chain links TRBV9 to TRBJ2-2; 8 positions agree with TRBD2. Unmatched junction bases numbered 4, after V lost 2 bases and J lost 4 bases. Germline V gene sequence: CDR1 SGDLS, CDR2 YYNGEE. This CDR3 is built from 15 residues. The CDR3 coding sequence is TGTGCCAGCAGCGTCCAGAGCGGGGGCACCGGGGAGCTGTTTTTT. It specifies CASSVQSGGTGELFF.

This clonotype was observed a few times. The rearrangement joins TRBV20-1 to TRBJ1-2, with 8 nucleotides matching TRBD1. Per germline, CDR1 DFQATT and CDR2 SNEGSKA (reference sequence). CDR3 size: 13 residues. V dropped 6 bases and J dropped 7; count of bases not matched to a gene: 10. CDR3: CSAQRRQGSGYTF. DNA for the CDR3: TGCAGTGCCCAAAGGAGACAGGGGTCTGGCTACACCTTC.

This clonotype was counted once. The chain couples TRBV20-1 to TRBJ2-2; 14 nucleotides match TRBD2. The CDR3 sequence is 18 residues long. Germline CDR1 DFQATT, CDR2 SNEGSKA (reference sequence). V shed 5 bases, J shed 4 bases, and the junction held 12 bases outside the gene matches. The CDR3 DNA is TGCAGTGCTTCCCCCGGGGGACTAGCGGGAGTTAGCACCGGGGAGCTGTTTTTT. It specifies CSASPGGLAGVSTGELFF.

The chain couples TRBV4-1 to TRBJ1-2; tentative D call: TRBD1 (6 bases). Germline CDR1 and CDR2: MGHRA and YSYEKL. Trimming removed 1 base at V and 2 bases at J, with 11 bases between. The CDR3 has 15 residues. The CDR3 spells CASSQAGGENYGYTF. The CDR3, as DNA: TGCGCCAGCAGCCAAGCGGGGGGCGAGAACTATGGCTACACCTTC.

This clonotype was recorded only once. A much larger clone is a single base away; this may be a read error. The chain recombines TRBV12-3 or TRBV12-4 with TRBJ2-1; 9 nucleotides align to TRBD1. This CDR3 region has 15 residues. The CDR3 loop is CVSRPRQGGYNEQFF. The CDR3 bases are TGTGTCAGCAGACCAAGACAGGGGGGCTACAATGAGCAGTTCTTC.

V usage is TRBV20-1 and J usage is TRBJ2-5; 10 bases match TRBD2. The CDR3 covers 15 residues. Germline-derived CDR1 and CDR2 are DFQATT and SNEGSKA (reference sequence). J lost 5 bases, V lost 6 bases, and 12 bases had no gene match. The CDR3: CSAGRPSGSGETQYF. As DNA, the CDR3 is TGCAGTGCCGGACGGCCTAGCGGGAGTGGGGAGACCCAGTACTTC.

CDR3 bases: TGCAGTTCCTTATTGAGGGAGACCCAGTACTTC. It codes for CSSLLRETQYF. The chain has TRBV20-1 and TRBJ2-5; no definite D call. The CDR3 totals 11 residues. The V end lost 8 bases, the J end lost 5 bases, and 12 bases lay between the germline ends. Germline values: CDR1 DFQATT, CDR2 SNEGSKA (reference sequence).

As regards this clonotype: One end of the junction varies from germline; a read error may be responsible. The rearrangement uses TRBV29-1 and TRBJ2-1, with TRBD2 identical over 9 bases. The end of the DNA is better explained by TRBJ2-7, so the J call may be wrong. The CDR3 spans 14 residues. The germline gives CDR1 SQVTM, CDR2 ANQGSEA. CDR3 residues: CSIEASGKYNEQYF. CDR3 DNA: TGCAGCATTGAGGCTAGCGGGAAATACAATGAGCAGTACTTC.

This clonotype turned up a few times. This sequence joins TRBV20-1 and TRBJ2-7, with 9 bases identical to TRBD2. The V gene end was trimmed by 4 bases and the J gene end by 7 bases; junction bases not matched to a gene: 17. This CDR3 region has 16 residues. Germline V gene sequence: CDR1 DFQATT, CDR2 SNEGSKA (reference sequence). The CDR3 coding sequence is TGCAGTGCTACGCAATACGGGGGCGGGAGGGCCCAGGAGCAGTACTTC. Its translation is CSATQYGGGRAQEQYF.

The rearrangement links TRBV9 to TRBJ2-3; TRBD2 agrees at 13 bases. J was trimmed by 6 bases and V by 4 bases; bases with no gene match: 17. Germline loops: CDR1 SGDLS, CDR2 YYNGEE. CDR3 length: 19 residues. The CDR3 DNA reads as TGTGCCAGCAGCCGCTTGGGCCGGGGACTAGCGGGATCTAGGGATACGCAGTATTTT. Protein sequence: CASSRLGRGLAGSRDTQYF.

The chain combines TRBV12-3 or TRBV12-4 with TRBJ1-5, with a possible D match to TRBD1 (6 bases). This CDR3 comprises 16 residues. The V end was cut by 5 bases, the J end by 2 bases, with 16 bases between. The CDR3 protein is CASSPYREGRNQPQHF. Written as DNA, the CDR3 is TGTGCCAGCAGTCCCTACAGGGAAGGTCGCAATCAGCCCCAGCATTTT.

V usage is TRBV7-3 and J usage is TRBJ2-3; D is tentatively TRBD1 or TRBD2 (6 bases each). CDR1 is SGHTA and CDR2 is FQGTGA in the germline V gene. V dropped 1 base and J dropped 5 bases, with 13 bases sitting between them. CDR3 length: 15 amino acids. The CDR3 reads CASSLSGGGGDTQYF. CDR3 bases: TGTGCCAGCAGCTTAAGTGGTGGAGGGGGAGATACGCAGTATTTT.

This clonotype occurred a few times. The gene calls are TRBV7-9 and TRBJ2-7; no definite D call. Trimming removed 2 bases from V and 0 bases from J, with 17 bases in between. Germline-derived CDR1 and CDR2 are SEHNR and FQNEAQ (reference sequence). CDR3 length equals 17 residues. This chain's CDR3 is CASSLLDGGPSSYEQYF. The DNA for the CDR3 is TGTGCCAGCAGCTTACTTGACGGCGGACCGAGCTCCTACGAGCAGTACTTC.

This chain joins TRBV27 and TRBJ2-7; D is undetermined. Looked up from germline, CDR1 is MNHEY and CDR2 is SMNVEV (reference sequence). The CDR3 covers 14 residues. V was cut by 3 bases and J by 0 bases, with 9 bases left in between. The CDR3 is CASSLRRTSYEQYF. The CDR3 DNA reads TGTGCCAGCAGTTTGCGTCGGACCTCCTACGAGCAGTACTTC.

This clonotype appeared a few times. The V gene is TRBV20-1, the J gene TRBJ2-1; TRBD1 matches at 9 bases. CDR1 and CDR2 from the germline V gene are DFQATT and SNEGSKA (reference sequence). The length of the CDR3 is 15 residues. The ends lost 4 bases at V and 9 bases at J; junction bases unmatched: 13. As DNA, the CDR3 is TGCAGTGCTAAGCCTACGGGACAGGGTCCCGGTGAGCAGTTCTTC. This translates into CSAKPTGQGPGEQFF.